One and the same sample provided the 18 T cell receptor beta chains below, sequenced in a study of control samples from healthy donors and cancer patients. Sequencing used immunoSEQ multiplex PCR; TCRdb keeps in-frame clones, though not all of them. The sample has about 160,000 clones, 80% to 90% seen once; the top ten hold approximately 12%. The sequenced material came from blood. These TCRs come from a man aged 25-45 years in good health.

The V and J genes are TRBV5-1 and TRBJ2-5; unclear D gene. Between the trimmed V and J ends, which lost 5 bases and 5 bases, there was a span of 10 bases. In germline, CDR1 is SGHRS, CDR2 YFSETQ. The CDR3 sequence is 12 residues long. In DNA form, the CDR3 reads TGCGCCAGCAGGCTGAGTAGGGAGACCCAGTACTTC. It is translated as CASRLSRETQYF.

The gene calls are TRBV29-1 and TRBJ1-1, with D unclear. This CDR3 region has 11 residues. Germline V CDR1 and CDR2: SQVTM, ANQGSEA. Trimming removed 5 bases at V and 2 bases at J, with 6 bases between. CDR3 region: CSVNGNTEAFF. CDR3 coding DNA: TGCAGCGTTAACGGAAACACTGAAGCTTTCTTT.

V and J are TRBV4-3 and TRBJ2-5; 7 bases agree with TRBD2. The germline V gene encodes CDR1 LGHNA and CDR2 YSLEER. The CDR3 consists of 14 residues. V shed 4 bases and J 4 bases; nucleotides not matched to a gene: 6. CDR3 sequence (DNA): TGCGCCAGCAGCCCCCAGGGAGGGCGAGAGACCCAGTACTTC. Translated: CASSPQGGRETQYF.

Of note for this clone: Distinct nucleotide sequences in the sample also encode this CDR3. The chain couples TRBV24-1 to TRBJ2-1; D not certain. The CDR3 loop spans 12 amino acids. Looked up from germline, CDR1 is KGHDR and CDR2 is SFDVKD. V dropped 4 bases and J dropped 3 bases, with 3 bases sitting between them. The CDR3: CATSDSYNEQFF. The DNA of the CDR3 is TGTGCCACCAGTGACAGCTACAATGAGCAGTTCTTC.

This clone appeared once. This CDR3 reads CASSFGGTYEQYF. CDR3 nucleotides: TGTGCCAGCAGCTTTGGGGGAACCTACGAGCAGTACTTC. This chain links TRBV11-2 with TRBJ2-7; the D call may be TRBD1 or TRBD2 (5 bases each). The germline V gene encodes CDR1 SGHAT and CDR2 FQNNGV. V lost 3 bases, J lost 2 bases, and 8 bases lay in between. CDR3 size: 13 residues.

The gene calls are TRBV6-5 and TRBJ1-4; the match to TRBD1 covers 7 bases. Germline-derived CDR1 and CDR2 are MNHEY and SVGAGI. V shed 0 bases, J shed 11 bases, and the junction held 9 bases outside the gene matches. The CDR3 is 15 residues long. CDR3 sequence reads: CASSYSMKGASKLFF. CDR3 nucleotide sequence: TGTGCCAGCAGTTACTCGATGAAGGGGGCAAGTAAACTGTTTTTT.

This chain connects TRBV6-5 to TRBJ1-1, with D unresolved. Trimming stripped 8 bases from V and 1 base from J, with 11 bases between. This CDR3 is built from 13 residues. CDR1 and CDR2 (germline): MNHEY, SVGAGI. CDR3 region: CASLLTGNTEAFF. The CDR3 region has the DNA TGTGCCAGCCTTTTGACTGGGAACACTGAAGCTTTCTTT.

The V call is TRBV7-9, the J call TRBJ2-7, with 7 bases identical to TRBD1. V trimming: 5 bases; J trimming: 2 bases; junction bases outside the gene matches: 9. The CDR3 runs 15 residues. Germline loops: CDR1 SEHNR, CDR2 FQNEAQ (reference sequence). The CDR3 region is CASSHPQGTAYEQYF. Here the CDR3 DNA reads TGTGCCAGCAGCCATCCTCAGGGGACAGCCTACGAGCAGTACTTC.

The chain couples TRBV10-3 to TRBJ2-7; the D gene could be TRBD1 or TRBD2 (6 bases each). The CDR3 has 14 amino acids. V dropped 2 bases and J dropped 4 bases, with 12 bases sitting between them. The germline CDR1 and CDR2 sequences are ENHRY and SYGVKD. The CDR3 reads CAISEGLQGYEQYF. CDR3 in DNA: TGTGCCATCAGTGAGGGACTACAGGGTTACGAGCAGTACTTC.

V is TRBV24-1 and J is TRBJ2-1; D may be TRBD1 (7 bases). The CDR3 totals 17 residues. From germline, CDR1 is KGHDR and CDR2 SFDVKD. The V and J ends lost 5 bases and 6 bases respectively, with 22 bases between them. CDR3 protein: CATSGLRQGGRGNEQFF. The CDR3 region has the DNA TGTGCCACCAGTGGGCTAAGACAGGGAGGTCGTGGCAATGAGCAGTTCTTC.

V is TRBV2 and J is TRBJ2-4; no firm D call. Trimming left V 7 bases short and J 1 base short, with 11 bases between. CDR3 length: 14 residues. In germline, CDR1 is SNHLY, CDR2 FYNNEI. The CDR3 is CASTGVGAKNIQYF. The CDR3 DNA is TGTGCCAGCACGGGCGTGGGGGCCAAAAACATTCAGTACTTC.

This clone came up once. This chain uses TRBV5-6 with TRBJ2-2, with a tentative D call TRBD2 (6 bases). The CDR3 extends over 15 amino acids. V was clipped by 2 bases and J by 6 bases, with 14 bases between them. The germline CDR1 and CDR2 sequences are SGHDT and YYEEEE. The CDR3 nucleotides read TGTGCCAGCAGCTTTCCGGGAGTAGGGGCCGGGGAGCTGTTTTTT. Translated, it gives CASSFPGVGAGELFF.

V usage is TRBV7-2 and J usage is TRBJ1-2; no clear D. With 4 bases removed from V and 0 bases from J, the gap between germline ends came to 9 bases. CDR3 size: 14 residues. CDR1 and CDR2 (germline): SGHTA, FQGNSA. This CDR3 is CASSSDLANYGYTF. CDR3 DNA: TGTGCCAGCAGCTCGGACTTAGCTAACTATGGCTACACCTTC.

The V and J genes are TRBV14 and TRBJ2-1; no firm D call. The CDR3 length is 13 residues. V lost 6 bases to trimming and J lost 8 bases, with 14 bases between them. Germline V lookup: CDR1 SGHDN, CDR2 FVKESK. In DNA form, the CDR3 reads TGTGCCAGCAGGAAGACTGGCGCGGATGAGCAGTTCTTC. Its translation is CASRKTGADEQFF.

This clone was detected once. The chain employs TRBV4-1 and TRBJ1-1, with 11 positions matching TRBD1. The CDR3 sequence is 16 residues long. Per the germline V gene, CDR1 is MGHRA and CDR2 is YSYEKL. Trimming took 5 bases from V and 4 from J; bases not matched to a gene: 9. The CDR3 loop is CASSAWTGGRVTEAFF. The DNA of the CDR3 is TGCGCCAGCAGCGCCTGGACAGGGGGCAGGGTCACTGAAGCTTTCTTT.

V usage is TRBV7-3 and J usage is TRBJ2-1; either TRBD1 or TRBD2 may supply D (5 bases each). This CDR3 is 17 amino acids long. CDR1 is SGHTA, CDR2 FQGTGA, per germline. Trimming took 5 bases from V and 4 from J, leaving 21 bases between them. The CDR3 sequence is CASSRSPDRLPYNEQFF. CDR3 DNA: TGTGCCAGCAGCCGATCCCCCGACAGACTACCTTACAATGAGCAGTTCTTC.

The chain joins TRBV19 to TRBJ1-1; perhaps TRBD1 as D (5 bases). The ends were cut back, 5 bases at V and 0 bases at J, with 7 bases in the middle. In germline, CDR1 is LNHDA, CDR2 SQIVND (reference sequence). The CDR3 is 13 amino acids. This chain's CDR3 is CASSGALNTEAFF. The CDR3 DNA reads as TGTGCCAGTAGTGGGGCTTTGAACACTGAAGCTTTCTTT.

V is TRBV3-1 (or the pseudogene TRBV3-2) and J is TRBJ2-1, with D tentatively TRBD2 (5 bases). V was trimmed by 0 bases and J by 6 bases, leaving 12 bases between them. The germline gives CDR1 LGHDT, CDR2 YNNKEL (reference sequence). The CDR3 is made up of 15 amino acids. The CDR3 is CASSQDGVLGNEQFF. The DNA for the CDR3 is TGTGCCAGCAGCCAAGACGGGGTCCTAGGCAATGAGCAGTTCTTC.